This T cell receptor (beta chain) was captured in a study of T cell responses to AZD1222 COVID-19 vaccine (dated by TCRdb to the early 2020s). Study-wide context: A total of over 230 trial participants underwent TCR sequencing, of whom around 210 had received two doses of AZD1222 and 26 had received two doses of the MenACWY control vaccine. Enrollment into the trials was organized by age into subgroups of 18-55, 56-69 and 70-plus years, and those subgroups contained approximately 160, 26 and 62 TCR-sequenced participants, respectively.

The time point label here, explained by the study, means: about 28 days (+/-7) after the second vaccine dose. Because spike-specific TCR depth and breadth did not differ between the two schedules, AZD1222 recipients who got a second dose at roughly 4 weeks were pooled with those who got a second dose at roughly 12 weeks. Samples from vaccinated people were obtained from the UK trials COV001 and COV002, which included a single-blind randomized controlled phase 2/3 trial of AZD1222 (ChAdOx1 nCoV-19) in healthy adults. Trial participant PBMC samples were collected at day 0 and day 28 after the second dose for TCRbeta chain sequencing. The germline ends are 9 bases apart after V is trimmed by 4 bases and J by 8 bases. As encoded in the germline V gene (reference sequence), CDR1 is WNHNN while CDR2 is SYGVQD. Its CDR3 holds 13 amino acids, cysteine through phenylalanine. Only the CDR3 region is kept as DNA, spanning 39 bases read in frame from base 1.

The CDR3 regions of human TCRbeta chains were analyzed by immunosequencing. The original methods were these. Repertoire TCRs were matched against a reference library of SARS-CoV-2-specific TCRs generated with the MIRA antigen-specificity platform. Breadth was defined as the fraction of unique TCRs that were SARS-CoV-2-associated, and depth was defined as the fraction of total T cells that were SARS-CoV-2-associated. Using the MIRA data, each spike-specific TCR was mapped to the spike region that the TCR reacts to and placed in a CD4 or CD8 class. Log10-transformed breadth and depth values were compared by one-way ANOVA with Sidak's multiple comparisons tests. This immuneACCESS table, as held by TCRdb, lists in-frame sequences with V and J called but not all clones. Of the missing ones, under half trace to an unresolved V gene in checked studies; the others have no known cause. From that table come the V and J calls and clone size; the DNA was used to work out D and trimming. The table for this sample lists approximately 31,000 clones; roughly 88% of them were counted only once. The top ten hold 14% of the sample.

The investigation overall reported the following: In the small 56-69-year group, the increase in depth fell short of significance, most likely because of low power. After two AZD1222 doses, both the breadth and the depth of spike-specific TCRs were significantly higher than at day 0 and than in MenACWY recipients. Participants were mostly white British, with more females than males. The authors suggested clonal diversity may have been underestimated. Reportedly, close to half of the unique spike-specific TCRs recognized epitopes lying outside the regions that are mutated in the B.1.351 and B.1.1.7 variants. Because no samples from the day 14 peak response were available, repertoires could be characterized only after the peak T cell response. The vaccine-associated CD4 TCRs covered the entire spike protein, and the dominant responses fell in regions 160-218 and 743-854. Conclusions about previously exposed vaccinees are limited because only six or seven AZD1222 recipients were SARS-CoV-2 seropositive at baseline.

Concerning this clone itself: Its antigen is still unknown. No qualities accompany the bases; no much larger clone lies one base away.

The source of this sequence is an adult who received the AZD1222 COVID-19 vaccine. The sequence is built from TRBV10-1 and TRBJ1-6; tentative D gene TRBD1, with 5 bases matching. The specimen was peripheral blood, collected 28 days after the second AZD1222 dose. The CDR3 region reads CASSGGVDSPLHF. In nucleotides, the sequence is TGCGCCAGCAGTGGGGGGGTGGATTCACCCCTCCACTTT.